This TCR beta chain originates from a study of T cell responses to AZD1222 COVID-19 vaccine. Study-level findings and limits: Repertoires in all cases were sampled only once the peak T cell response had passed. Dominant at 160-218 and 743-854, vaccine-associated CD4 TCRs also spanned spike. Reports say nearly half of spike-specific TCRs go after unmutated variant regions. The donor group comprised mostly white British people and more females; the analysis possibly underestimated clonal diversity.

As regards this clone: Its antigen is unidentified.

Profiling relied on immunoSEQ multiplex PCR, and the TCRdb table lists in-frame clones only, not all of them. Of 95,000 to 150,000 clones listed, 80% to 90% are singletons. This CDR3 is 20 amino acids long. V lost 2 bases, J lost 0 bases, and 15 bases stayed unmatched. Germline V CDR1 and CDR2: MDHEN, SYDVKM. The material was peripheral blood, obtained on day 0 of AZD1222 vaccination. The chain combines TRBV28 with TRBJ1-5; TRBD1 aligns across 8 bases. This receptor was taken from an adult in good health. DNA of the CDR3: TGTGCCAGCAGTTTAGACTTCGACAGGGGACTCCATTATAGCAATCAGCCCCAGCATTTT. Translation: CASSLDFDRGLHYSNQPQHF. Full variable domain (rest looked up from reference TRBV28 and TRBJ1-5): DVKVTQSSRYLVKRTGEKVFLECVQDMDHENMFWYRQDPGLGLRLIYFSYDVKMKEKGDIPEGYSVSREKKERFSLILESASTNQTSMYLCASSLDFDRGLHYSNQPQHFGDGTRLSIL.